These 9 T cell receptor beta chains originate from one sample sequenced in a study of shared clonotypes between healthy human individuals. Profiling relied on immunoSEQ multiplex PCR, and the TCRdb table lists in-frame clones only, not all of them. The profile shows 550,000 to 850,000 clones, roughly two thirds of them singletons. The specimen was memory CD4+ T cells sorted from blood. This sample's subset: CD45RA-negative fraction. All receptors come from a woman in her thirties in good health.

The rearrangement links TRBV7-9 to TRBJ2-7; 8 bases agree with TRBD1. There are 14 residues in the CDR3. With V trimmed by 5 bases and J by 4 bases, 7 bases remained unmatched. CDR1 is SEHNR and CDR2 is FQNEAQ in the germline V gene (reference sequence). The CDR3 sequence: CASSLTGGVYEQYF. The DNA of the CDR3 is TGTGCCAGCAGCCTAACAGGGGGTGTTTACGAGCAGTACTTC.

The J gene is TRBJ1-2, the V gene TRBV21-1; the table's D gene call, TRBD1, was not cross checked with the DNA. TRBV21-1 is given as a pseudogene. CDR3 length: 18 amino acids. CDR3 in amino acids: CASTEMDRGPQSGYGYTF. DNA for the CDR3: TGTGCCAGCACGGAAATGGACAGGGGGCCCCAATCGGGCTATGGCTACACCTTC.

This clone was counted many times. This rearrangement joins TRBV18 to TRBJ1-1; D not certain. This CDR3 is built from 14 residues. V was cut by 3 bases and J by 11 bases, with 19 bases left in between. CDR1 is KGHSH and CDR2 is LQKENI in the germline V gene. The CDR3 bases are TGTGCCAGCTCACCTACCGAAACCGCGGCTCAGGCTTTCTTT. It yields the protein CASSPTETAAQAFF.

The CDR3 DNA follows: TGCGCCAGCAGCCCGACCCCACAGGGCCACGAGCAGTACTTC. Its protein is CASSPTPQGHEQYF. V gene TRBV5-1 combines with J gene TRBJ2-7, with D tentatively TRBD1 (6 bases). V dropped 4 bases and J dropped 5 bases, with 16 bases sitting between them. Germline V gives CDR1 SGHRS, CDR2 YFSETQ. The length of the CDR3 is 14 residues.

CDR3 sequence: CASSLPTDTTDTQYF. Written as DNA, the CDR3 is TGTGCCAGCAGCTTGCCGACAGATACCACAGATACGCAGTATTTT. V and J are TRBV5-4 and TRBJ2-3; possible D gene TRBD1, 5 bases. The CDR3 extends over 15 amino acids. V dropped 1 base and J dropped 2 bases, with 11 bases sitting between them. Germline V gene lookup returns CDR1 SGHNT and CDR2 YYREEE (reference sequence).

The J gene is TRBJ1-1, the V gene TRBV18; a weak D match, TRBD1 (5 bases). CDR3 length equals 15 residues. Per the germline V gene, CDR1 is KGHSH and CDR2 is LQKENI. V was trimmed by 2 bases and J by 1 base, leaving 11 bases between them. Here the CDR3 reads CASSPIQGGNTEAFF. The CDR3 nucleotides read TGTGCCAGCTCACCAATCCAGGGTGGGAACACTGAAGCTTTCTTT.

The chain combines TRBV5-1 with TRBJ2-3; TRBD1 might be the D (6 bases). This CDR3 has 17 residues. V lost 3 bases and J lost 1, with 18 bases in between. The germline CDR1 and CDR2 sequences are SGHRS and YFSETQ. In nucleotides, the CDR3 is TGCGCCAGCAGCTCGCCACCAGGGGACCCTCGCACAGATACGCAGTATTTT. Encoded protein: CASSSPPGDPRTDTQYF.

This clone has at least ten counts. The chain has TRBV9 and TRBJ2-5, with D possibly TRBD1 on 6 matching bases. CDR3 length equals 15 residues. Trimming took 4 bases from V and 0 from J, leaving 13 bases between them. Germline loops: CDR1 SGDLS, CDR2 YYNGEE. The CDR3 coding sequence is TGTGCCAGCAGCTCCAAGGGGGATTACCAAGAGACCCAGTACTTC. Its translation is CASSSKGDYQETQYF.

This clone was counted ten times or more. This chain connects TRBV7-2 to TRBJ2-2; TRBD1 aligns across 7 bases. J was trimmed by 5 bases and V by 5 bases; bases with no gene match: 11. CDR1 SGHTA and CDR2 FQGNSA come from the germline V gene. The CDR3 has 16 residues. The CDR3 DNA sequence: TGTGCCAGCAGCGATCATCGGGACAGACTAACCGGGGAGCTGTTTTTT. Its protein product is CASSDHRDRLTGELFF.